The 8 T cell receptor beta chains below all came from one sample that was sequenced in a study of blood T cells in healthy people across ages. Primers used in a second PCR of roughly 7 to 11 cycles were a sample-barcoded 5' primer and a J-beta primer mix. TCRdb re-analysed the 5' RACE reads in MiXCR, keeping a single row per CDR3 protein. This sample has more than 600,000 distinct CDR3 sequences, with roughly 25% found just once. This same sample was also part of a study on T cells of mothers and their children.

The specimen sequenced was blood. The source of these receptors is a boy younger than 18 in good health.

V gene TRBV20-1 combines with J gene TRBJ1-2; no clear D. CDR1 is DFQATT, CDR2 SNEGSKA, per germline (reference sequence). Trimming removed 6 bases from V and 4 bases from J, with 12 bases in between. CDR3 length: 12 amino acids. Written as DNA, the CDR3 is TGCAGTGCGGGATTGAACGGCTATGGCTACACCTTC. Translation gives CSAGLNGYGYTF.

This clonotype was found a few times. The genes are TRBV2 and TRBJ2-7; maybe TRBD1 (6 bases). Trimming removed 11 bases from V and 1 base from J, with 15 bases in between. The length of the CDR3 is 13 residues. The germline V gene encodes CDR1 SNHLY and CDR2 FYNNEI. The CDR3 coding sequence is TGTGCCGTAACGGAAGACAGGTCCTACGAGCAGTACTTC. Protein sequence: CAVTEDRSYEQYF. The variable domain in full, completed from reference TRBV2 and TRBJ2-7, reads EPEVTQTPSHQVTQMGQEVILRCVPISNHLYFYWYRQILGQKVEFLVSFYNNEISEKSEIFDDQFSVERPDGSNFTLKIRSTKLEDSAMYFCAVTEDRSYEQYFGPGTRLTVT.

This chain connects TRBV4-2 to TRBJ2-5, with 7 bases aligning to TRBD1. The end of the DNA aligns better with TRBJ2-7, so the J call may be wrong. Looked up from germline, CDR1 is LGHNA and CDR2 is YNFKEQ. This CDR3 has 14 residues. The chain's CDR3 is CASSRTGVGYEQYF. As DNA, the CDR3 is TGTGCCAGCAGCCGAACAGGGGTGGGCTACGAGCAGTACTTC.

This clonotype was picked up a small number of times. The V call is TRBV7-2, the J call TRBJ2-3; D unclear. CDR1 and CDR2 (germline): SGHTA, FQGNSA. V was clipped by 3 bases and J by 3 bases, with 10 bases between them. The CDR3 runs to 14 residues. The CDR3, as DNA: TGTGCCAGCAGCTTTGAGCCTCGTACAGATACGCAGTATTTT. It encodes CASSFEPRTDTQYF.

The CDR3 protein is CASSTRAGTGPPYEQYF. The CDR3, as DNA: TGTGCCAGCAGCACGAGGGCCGGGACAGGGCCCCCCTACGAGCAGTACTTC. The rearrangement uses TRBV11-3 and TRBJ2-7; 9 nucleotides agree with TRBD1. The germline V gene has CDR1 SGHNT and CDR2 YENEEA. V dropped 5 bases and J dropped 2; count of bases not matched to a gene: 13. The CDR3 is made up of 17 amino acids.

The chain carries TRBV29-1 and TRBJ1-1, with 7 positions matching TRBD1. Germline V gene data show CDR1 as SQVTM and CDR2 as ANQGSEA. The V gene end was trimmed by 0 bases and the J gene end by 9 bases; junction bases not matched to a gene: 4. The CDR3 covers 12 residues. The CDR3 loop reads CSVEDMGQKAFF. CDR3 coding DNA: TGCAGCGTTGAAGATATGGGACAGAAAGCTTTCTTT.

This clonotype was observed a handful of times. The gene calls are TRBV3-1 and TRBJ2-1; D unresolved. This CDR3 has 17 amino acids. V lost 3 bases, J lost 0 bases, and 15 bases lay in between. CDR1 LGHDT and CDR2 YNNKEL come from the germline V gene (reference sequence). This CDR3 is CASSQRPSSISYNEQFF. The CDR3 DNA reads as TGTGCCAGCAGCCAGCGCCCCAGCTCCATCTCCTACAATGAGCAGTTCTTC.

The J gene is TRBJ2-3, the V gene TRBV5-1, with TRBD2 identical over 9 bases. The germline CDR1 and CDR2 sequences are SGHRS and YFSETQ. This CDR3 comprises 14 residues. With 4 bases clipped from V and 6 bases from J, the junction kept 6 bases outside the gene matches. CDR3 in amino acids: CASSHSGRGDTQYF. In DNA, the CDR3 is TGCGCCAGCAGCCATAGCGGGAGAGGGGATACGCAGTATTTT.